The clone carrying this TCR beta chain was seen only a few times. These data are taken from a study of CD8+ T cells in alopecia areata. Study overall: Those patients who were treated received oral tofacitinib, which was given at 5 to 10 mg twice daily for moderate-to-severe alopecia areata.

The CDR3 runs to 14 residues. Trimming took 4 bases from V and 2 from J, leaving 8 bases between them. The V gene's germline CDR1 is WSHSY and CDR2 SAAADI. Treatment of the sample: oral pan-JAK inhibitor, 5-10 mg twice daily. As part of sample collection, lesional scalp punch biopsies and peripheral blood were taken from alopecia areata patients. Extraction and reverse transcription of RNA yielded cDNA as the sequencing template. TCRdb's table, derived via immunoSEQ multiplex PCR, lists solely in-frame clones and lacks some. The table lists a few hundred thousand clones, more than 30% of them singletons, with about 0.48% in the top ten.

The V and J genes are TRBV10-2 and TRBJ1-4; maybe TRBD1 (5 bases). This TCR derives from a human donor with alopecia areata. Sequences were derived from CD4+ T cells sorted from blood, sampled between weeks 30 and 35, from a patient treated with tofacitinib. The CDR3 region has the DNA TGCGCCAGCAGTGGAAGGGGTACTAATGAAAAACTGTTTTTT. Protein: CASSGRGTNEKLFF.